This T cell receptor beta chain was documented in a study of blood T cell repertoires in COVID-19. Turning to the study itself: Nucleic acid was either cDNA or gDNA, and it came from T cells, B-cell-depleted T cells, or PBMCs.

Original processing notes: The assay estimated nucleated cells by amplifying reference gene primers. The assay was immunoSEQ multiplex PCR, and TCRdb's table has in-frame clones only and misses some. V and J calls and clone size are given by that table; D and trimming were obtained from the DNA. Here the sample spans about 220,000 clones, about 88% being singletons. Sequencing was performed on peripheral blood. The sequence was collected from a man aged 35 to 55 with active or convalescent COVID-19.

CDR3 coding DNA: TGCGCCAGCAGCGGGCAGGGGCGAGAGACCCAGTACTTC. As protein: CASSGQGRETQYF. This chain joins TRBV5-1 and TRBJ2-5, with D perhaps matching TRBD1 (6 bases). CDR1 is SGHRS and CDR2 is YFSETQ in the germline V gene. V gave up 4 bases and J gave up 4 bases, with 11 bases separating them. The CDR3 runs 13 residues.